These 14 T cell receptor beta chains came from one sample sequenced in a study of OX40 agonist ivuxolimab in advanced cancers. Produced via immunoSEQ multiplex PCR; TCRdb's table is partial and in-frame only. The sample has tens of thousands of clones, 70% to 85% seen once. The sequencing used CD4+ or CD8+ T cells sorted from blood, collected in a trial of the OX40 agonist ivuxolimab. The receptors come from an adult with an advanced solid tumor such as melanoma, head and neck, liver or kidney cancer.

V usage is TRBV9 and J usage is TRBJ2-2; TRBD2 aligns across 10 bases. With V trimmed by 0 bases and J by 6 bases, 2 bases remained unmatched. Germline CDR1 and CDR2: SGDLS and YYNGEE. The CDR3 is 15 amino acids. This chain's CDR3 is CASSVDLAGAGELFF. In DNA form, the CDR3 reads TGTGCCAGCAGCGTAGACCTAGCGGGAGCCGGGGAGCTGTTTTTT. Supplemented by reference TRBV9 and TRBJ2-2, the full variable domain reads DSGVTQTPKHLITATGQRVTLRCSPRSGDLSVYWYQQSLDQGLQFLIQYYNGEERAKGNILERFSAQQFPDLHSELNLSSLELGDSALYFCASSVDLAGAGELFFGEGSRLTVL.

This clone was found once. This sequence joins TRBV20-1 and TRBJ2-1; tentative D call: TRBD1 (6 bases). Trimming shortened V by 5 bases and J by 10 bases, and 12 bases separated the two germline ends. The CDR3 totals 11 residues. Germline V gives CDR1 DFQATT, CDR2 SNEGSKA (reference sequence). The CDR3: CSAGLGQEQFF. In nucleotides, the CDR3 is TGCAGTGCTGGTTTAGGACAGGAGCAGTTCTTC.

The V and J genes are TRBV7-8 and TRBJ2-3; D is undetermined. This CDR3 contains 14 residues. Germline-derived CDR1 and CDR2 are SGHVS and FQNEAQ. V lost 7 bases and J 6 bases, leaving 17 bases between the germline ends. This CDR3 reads CASTEAGFQDTQYF. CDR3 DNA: TGTGCCAGCACCGAGGCCGGGTTTCAGGATACGCAGTATTTT.

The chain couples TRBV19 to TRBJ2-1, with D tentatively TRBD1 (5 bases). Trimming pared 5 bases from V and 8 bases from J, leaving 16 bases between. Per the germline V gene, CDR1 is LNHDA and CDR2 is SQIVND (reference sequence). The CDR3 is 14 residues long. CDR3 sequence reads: CASSSDIGFDEQFF. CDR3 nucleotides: TGTGCCAGTAGTTCGGACATTGGTTTCGATGAGCAGTTCTTC.

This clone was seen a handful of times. CDR3 sequence (DNA): TGTGCCAGCAGTTTCGGAGGTGATAGCAATCAGCCCCAGCATTTT. Amino acid sequence: CASSFGGDSNQPQHF. This chain links TRBV28 with TRBJ1-5, with D uncertain. Germline V gene data show CDR1 as MDHEN and CDR2 as SYDVKM. This CDR3 is 15 amino acids long. V was shortened by 3 bases and J by 0 bases, with 9 bases between the two germline ends. Complete variable domain (other parts from reference TRBV28 and TRBJ1-5): DVKVTQSSRYLVKRTGEKVFLECVQDMDHENMFWYRQDPGLGLRLIYFSYDVKMKEKGDIPEGYSVSREKKERFSLILESASTNQTSMYLCASSFGGDSNQPQHFGDGTRLSIL.

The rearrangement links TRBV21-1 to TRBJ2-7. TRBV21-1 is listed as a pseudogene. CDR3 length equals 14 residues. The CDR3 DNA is TGTGCCAGCAGCAGGGGGACGGGACGAGCCGAGCAGTACTTC. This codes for CASSRGTGRAEQYF.

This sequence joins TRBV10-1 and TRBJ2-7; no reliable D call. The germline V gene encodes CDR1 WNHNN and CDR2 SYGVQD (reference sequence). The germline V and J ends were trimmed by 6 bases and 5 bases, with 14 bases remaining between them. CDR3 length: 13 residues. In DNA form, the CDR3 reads TGCGCCAGCAGCCTTCAGAACCGGGACGAGCAGTACTTC. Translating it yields CASSLQNRDEQYF.

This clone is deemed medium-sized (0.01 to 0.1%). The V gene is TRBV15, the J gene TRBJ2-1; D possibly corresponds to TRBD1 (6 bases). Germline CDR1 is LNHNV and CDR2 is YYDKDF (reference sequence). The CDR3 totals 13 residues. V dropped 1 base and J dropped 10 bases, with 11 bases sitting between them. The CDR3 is CATSRGGPGEQFF. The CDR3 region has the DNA TGTGCCACCAGCAGAGGGGGGCCTGGGGAGCAGTTCTTC. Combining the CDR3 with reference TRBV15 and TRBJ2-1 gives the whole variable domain DAMVIQNPRYQVTQFGKPVTLSCSQTLNHNVMYWYQQKSSQAPKLLFHYYDKDFNNEADTPDNFQSRRPNTSFCFLDIRSPGLGDTAMYLCATSRGGPGEQFFGPGTRLTVL.

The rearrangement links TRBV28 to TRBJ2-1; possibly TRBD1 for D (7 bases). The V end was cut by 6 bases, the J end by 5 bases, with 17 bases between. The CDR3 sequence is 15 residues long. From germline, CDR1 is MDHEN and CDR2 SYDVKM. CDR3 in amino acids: CASSQEGRGDNEQFF. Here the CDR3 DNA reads TGTGCCAGCAGCCAAGAGGGCAGGGGGGACAATGAGCAGTTCTTC.

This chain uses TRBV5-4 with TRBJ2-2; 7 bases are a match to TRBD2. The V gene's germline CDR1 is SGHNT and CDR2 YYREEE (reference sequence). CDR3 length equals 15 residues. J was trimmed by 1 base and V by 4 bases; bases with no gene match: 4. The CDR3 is CASSPGLGNTGELFF. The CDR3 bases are TGTGCCAGCAGCCCCGGACTAGGGAACACCGGGGAGCTGTTTTTT. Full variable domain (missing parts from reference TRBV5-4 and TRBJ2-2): ETGVTQSPTHLIKTRGQQVTLRCSSQSGHNTVSWYQQALGQGPQFIFQYYREEENGRGNFPPRFSGLQFPNYSSELNVNALELDDSALYLCASSPGLGNTGELFFGEGSRLTVL.

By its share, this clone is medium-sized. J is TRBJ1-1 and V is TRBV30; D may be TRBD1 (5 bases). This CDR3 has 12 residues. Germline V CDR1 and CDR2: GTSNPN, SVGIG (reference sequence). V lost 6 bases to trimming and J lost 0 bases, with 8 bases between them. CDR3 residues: CACLGVNTEAFF. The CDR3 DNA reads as TGTGCCTGCTTGGGGGTGAACACTGAAGCTTTCTTT. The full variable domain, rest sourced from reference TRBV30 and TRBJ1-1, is SQTIHQWPATLVQPVGSPLSLECTVEGTSNPNLYWYRQAAGRGLQLLFYSVGIGQISSEVPQNLSASRPQDRQFILSSKKLLLSDSGFYLCACLGVNTEAFFGQGTRLTVV.

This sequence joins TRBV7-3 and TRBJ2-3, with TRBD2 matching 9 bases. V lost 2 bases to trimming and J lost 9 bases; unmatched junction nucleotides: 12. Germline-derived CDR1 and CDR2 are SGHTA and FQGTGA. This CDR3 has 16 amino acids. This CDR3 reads CASSLSAGGPMETQYF. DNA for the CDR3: TGTGCCAGCAGCTTATCAGCGGGAGGCCCCATGGAGACGCAGTATTTT.

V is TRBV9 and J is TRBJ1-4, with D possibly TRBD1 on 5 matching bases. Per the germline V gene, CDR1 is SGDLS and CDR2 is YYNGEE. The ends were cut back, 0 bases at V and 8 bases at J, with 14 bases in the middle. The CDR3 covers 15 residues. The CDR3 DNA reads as TGTGCCAGCAGCGTAGGTGGGGGGATTGGCGAAAAACTGTTTTTT. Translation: CASSVGGGIGEKLFF.

CDR3 in DNA: TGTGCCAGCAGCGCTTACAGGGGGTCCTACGAGCAGTACTTC. This sequence encodes CASSAYRGSYEQYF. V gene TRBV7-2 combines with J gene TRBJ2-7, with 8 nucleotides matching TRBD1. The trim removed 5 bases at V and 1 base at J, leaving 4 bases unmatched. This CDR3 is built from 14 residues. Germline V gene data show CDR1 as SGHTA and CDR2 as FQGNSA.